The subject of this entry is one T cell receptor beta chain. Sequencing used immunoSEQ multiplex PCR; TCRdb keeps in-frame clones, though not all of them. The sample lists about 380,000 clones, around 95% seen once, with 0.015% to 0.025% in the top ten. The data originate from a study of shared T cell receptors in the human thymus. Germline trimming cut 5 bases from V and 15 bases from J; bases unmatched to any gene: 11. Germline assignment: CDR1 LGHNA and CDR2 YNFKEQ. The CDR3 consists of 14 residues. Sample: thymocytes. The receptor was derived from a human donor. This sequence joins TRBV4-2 and TRBJ2-3, with 13 bases matching TRBD2. In nucleotides, the CDR3 is TGTGCCAGCAGCTCCTGGACTAGCGGGAGAAGAGAATATTTT. Its protein is CASSSWTSGRREYF.